The T cell receptor beta chain described here comes from a study of cytomegalovirus exposure and HLA in healthy donors. The wider study: Previous work identified 120 million or so unique TCR beta sequences from about 179 million T cells.

Both 60 Vbeta primers and 13 Jbeta primers went into the PCR. Assay used: immunoSEQ multiplex PCR; TCRdb lists only in-frame clones, some missing. The sample holds 110,000 or so clones, 70% to 80% seen once. This CDR3 has 15 residues. CDR1 is SQVTM and CDR2 is ANQGSEA in the germline V gene. The V segment lost 5 bases and the J segment 4 bases; nucleotides outside the gene matches: 9. Overall study findings and caveats: Altogether, some 170 TCR beta chains were recorded as cytomegalovirus-associated. Later on, an analysis tied some 17,000 TCR beta sequences to HLA alleles at 0.05 false discovery rate. More clonal expansion characterized HLA-associated TCR beta chains than equally common others in a later analysis.

As concerns this clone: Its antigen is not identified.

Source material: PBMCs. The sequence was collected from a woman between 45 and 65 years old in good health and CMV-seropositive. The gene calls are TRBV29-1 and TRBJ1-1; 11 nucleotides match TRBD1. The CDR3 coding sequence is TGCAGCGTTCGCCCCGGGACAGGGGGATTCACTGAAGCTTTCTTT. Protein sequence: CSVRPGTGGFTEAFF.